The 31 T cell receptor beta chains presented below share a single source sample, sequenced in a study of T cells in Graves' hyperthyroidism and ophthalmopathy. Using RNA transcripts as the source, TCR beta CDR3 regions were amplified. The HTBI primer set was used in a first-round RT-PCR of the TCR CDR3. TCRdb processed the multiplex PCR reads anew with MiXCR; each CDR3 protein has one entry. The table shows a few hundred thousand distinct CDR3 sequences, with 13% to 15% occurring only once. The specimen sequenced was blood. The receptor set was obtained from a woman aged 25 to 45 with Graves' ophthalmopathy.

The CDR3 loop reads CASSGSGGPNSPLHF. For the CDR3, the DNA is TGTGCCAGCAGTGGTAGCGGGGGGCCTAATTCACCCCTCCACTTT. The V call is TRBV6-2 or TRBV6-3, the J call TRBJ1-6; D might be TRBD1 (6 bases). The germline V and J ends were trimmed by 5 bases and 6 bases, with 14 bases remaining between them. This CDR3 is 15 amino acids long. CDR1 is MNHEY and CDR2 is SVGEGT in the germline V gene.

This clonotype was seen many times. One end of the junction fails to match germline, which may point to a read error. CDR3 residues: CASSLGSYNEQFF. The CDR3 DNA follows: TGTGCCAGCAGCTTGGGGTCATACAATGAGCAGTTCTTC. The rearrangement joins TRBV5-1 to TRBJ2-1; D unclear. The germline V gene encodes CDR1 SGHRS and CDR2 YFSETQ. The CDR3 has 13 amino acids. Using reference TRBV5-1 and TRBJ2-1 for the parts outside the CDR3, the full variable domain is KAGVTQTPRYLIKTRGQQVTLSCSPISGHRSVSWYQQTPGQGLQFLFEYFSETQRNKGNFPGRFSGRQFSNSRSEMNVSTLELGDSALYLCASSLGSYNEQFFGPGTRLTVL.

This clonotype was detected ten times or more. The CDR3 nucleotides are TGCAGTGCTACGCGAACGGGGAGGGGGGACACTGAAGCTTTCTTT. Translated: CSATRTGRGDTEAFF. This chain uses TRBV20-1 with TRBJ1-1, with D possibly being TRBD1 (6 bases). V was trimmed by 4 bases and J by 3 bases, leaving 18 bases between them. The germline V gene encodes CDR1 DFQATT and CDR2 SNEGSKA (reference sequence). The CDR3 spans 15 residues.

A remark on this clonotype: This may be a read error, as it is one base from a much larger clone. The genes are TRBV5-1 and TRBJ2-7; 8 nucleotides align to TRBD1. The CDR3 has 18 amino acids. Germline CDR1 SGHRS, CDR2 YFSETQ. CDR3: CAGSLASPGWTGPHEQYF. The CDR3 DNA follows: TGCGCCGGCAGCTTGGCCTCCCCCGGATGGACAGGGCCCCACGAGCAGTACTTC.

This clonotype appeared many times. The rearrangement joins TRBV6-7 to TRBJ2-2, with D unclear. TRBV6-7 is identified as an open reading frame with a role that is uncertain. The CDR3 sequence is 15 residues long. V lost 11 bases and J lost 3, with 19 bases in between. The CDR3 region has the DNA TGTGCCCCAACGGAGAGTCGGCCTGACACCGGGGAGCTGTTTTTT. Protein sequence: CAPTESRPDTGELFF.

This clonotype was detected only a few times. A read error may produce the germline difference seen at one junction end. The V and J genes are TRBV5-1 and TRBJ1-1; 10 bases fit TRBD1. The CDR3 has 13 residues. Germline CDR1 is SGHRS and CDR2 is YFSETQ. CDR3 nucleotides: TGCGCCGGCAGACCCGACAGGGGGCGGGCAGCTTTCTTT. Translated, it gives CAGRPDRGRAAFF.

This clonotype has ten or more counts. The chain links TRBV11-2 to TRBJ2-5; TRBD1 is a possible D gene (5 bases). The CDR3 totals 11 residues. Per germline, CDR1 SGHAT and CDR2 FQNNGV. Trimming took off 5 bases at V and 7 bases at J, with 8 bases between the two ends. The CDR3 DNA follows: TGTGCCAGCAGCGCGCAGGGGACCCAGTACTTC. This translates into CASSAQGTQYF.

Ten or more counts support this clonotype. The chain carries TRBV19 and TRBJ1-1; TRBD1 might be the D (5 bases). The germline gives CDR1 LNHDA, CDR2 SQIVND (reference sequence). The germline V and J ends were trimmed by 6 bases and 0 bases, with 20 bases remaining between them. The CDR3 is 17 amino acids. The CDR3 DNA reads TGTGCCAGTAGCCCCCCGGGACGGACATTCATGAACACTGAAGCTTTCTTT. As protein: CASSPPGRTFMNTEAFF.

This clonotype occurred a few times. The chain is built from TRBV7-2 and TRBJ2-7; the match to TRBD2 covers 9 bases. Germline V CDR1 and CDR2: SGHTA, FQGNSA. The CDR3 has 17 residues. V was pared by 5 bases and J by 3 bases, with 14 bases of the junction left unmatched. As DNA, the CDR3 is TGTGCCAGCAGCCACGGGGGAGCGGGGGGAACCCGCTACGAGCAGTACTTC. Amino acids: CASSHGGAGGTRYEQYF.

This clonotype was counted once. The chain is built from TRBV2 and TRBJ2-5; 9 positions agree with TRBD2. V dropped 6 bases and J dropped 5; count of bases not matched to a gene: 13. This CDR3 comprises 16 residues. CDR1 is SNHLY and CDR2 is FYNNEI in the germline V gene. The CDR3 sequence is CASSPRAGGPSETQYF. In DNA, the CDR3 is TGTGCCAGCAGCCCCCGGGCGGGGGGGCCCTCGGAGACCCAGTACTTC.

A word on this clonotype: No DNA is shown, since the ends of the CDR3 on it are uncertain; the CDR3 is the one TCRdb lists. The gene calls are TRBV2 and TRBJ2-3; the table's D call of TRBD1 was not tested on the DNA. Ends included, the CDR3 has 23 residues. From germline, CDR1 is SNHLY and CDR2 FYNNEI. CDR3 residues: CASTNQTSMYLCASAGYTDTQYF.

There are a few counts of this clonotype. A read error may explain this, as a much larger clone is one base away. The V call is TRBV2, the J call TRBJ1-6, with TRBD1 identical over 7 bases. Germline V gene sequence: CDR1 SNHLY, CDR2 FYNNEI. The J segment lost 14 bases and the V segment lost 2 bases, leaving 9 bases of the junction unmatched. The CDR3 loop spans 14 amino acids. This chain's CDR3 is CASSESGAGGTLHF. In DNA form, the CDR3 reads TGTGCCAGCAGTGAATCCGGGGCAGGGGGGACCCTCCACTTT. Drawing the rest from reference TRBV2 and TRBJ1-6, the complete variable domain is EPEVTQTPSHQVTQMGQEVILRCVPISNHLYFYWYRQILGQKVEFLVSFYNNEISEKSEIFDDQFSVERPDGSNFTLKIRSTKLEDSAMYFCASSESGAGGTLHFGNGTRLTVT.

This clonotype occurred many times. The J gene is TRBJ1-1, the V gene TRBV2, with TRBD1 as a possible D gene (6 bases). The V and J ends lost 2 bases and 1 base respectively, with 14 bases between them. The germline V gene encodes CDR1 SNHLY and CDR2 FYNNEI. This CDR3 is built from 16 residues. The CDR3, as DNA: TGTGCCAGCAGTGAAAACCTGGGGGCGTCGAACACTGAAGCTTTCTTT. Protein product: CASSENLGASNTEAFF.

This clonotype was seen repeatedly, ten times or more. The chain employs TRBV7-8 and TRBJ1-6, with D unresolved. Germline CDR1 is SGHVS and CDR2 is FQNEAQ. The CDR3 is 12 residues long. Trimming cost V 3 bases and J 9 bases, with 6 bases left between them. The CDR3 region is CASSFPGSPLHF. The CDR3 nucleotides read TGTGCCAGCAGCTTTCCAGGTTCACCCCTCCACTTT.

This clonotype was observed many times. This chain uses TRBV5-6 with TRBJ2-2, with TRBD2 matching 7 bases. The V gene end was trimmed by 0 bases and the J gene end by 5 bases; junction bases not matched to a gene: 4. CDR1 is SGHDT and CDR2 is YYEEEE in the germline V gene. The CDR3 contains 15 residues. The CDR3 here is CASSLDRGGTGELFF. CDR3 bases: TGTGCCAGCAGCTTGGATAGGGGAGGGACCGGGGAGCTGTTTTTT. The whole variable domain, filled in from reference TRBV5-6 and TRBJ2-2, reads DAGVTQSPTHLIKTRGQQVTLRCSPKSGHDTVSWYQQALGQGPQFIFQYYEEEERQRGNFPDRFSGHQFPNYSSELNVNALLLGDSALYLCASSLDRGGTGELFFGEGSRLTVL.

The sample holds a few counts of this clonotype. The V and J genes are TRBV5-6 and TRBJ1-2, with 11 bases matching TRBD1. CDR1 SGHDT and CDR2 YYEEEE come from the germline V gene. The CDR3 runs 15 residues. Unmatched junction bases numbered 7, after V lost 1 base and J lost 8 bases. CDR3 sequence reads: CASSLFMDRGPGYTF. CDR3 DNA sequence: TGTGCCAGCAGCTTGTTTATGGACAGGGGGCCCGGCTACACCTTC. The full variable domain, with the rest looked up from reference TRBV5-6 and TRBJ1-2, is DAGVTQSPTHLIKTRGQQVTLRCSPKSGHDTVSWYQQALGQGPQFIFQYYEEEERQRGNFPDRFSGHQFPNYSSELNVNALLLGDSALYLCASSLFMDRGPGYTFGSGTRLTVV.

This rearrangement joins TRBV4-1 to TRBJ2-5; 10 bases fit TRBD1. The V gene's germline CDR1 is MGHRA and CDR2 YSYEKL. The CDR3 runs to 17 residues. V was pared by 4 bases and J by 5 bases, with 13 bases of the junction left unmatched. CDR3 protein: CASSLLSGTGVSETQYF. DNA of the CDR3: TGCGCCAGCAGCCTTCTTTCTGGGACAGGGGTTTCGGAGACCCAGTACTTC.

The rearrangement joins TRBV7-9 to TRBJ1-1, with D possibly matching TRBD1 (5 bases). The CDR3 runs to 14 residues. V was cut by 2 bases and J by 6 bases, with 13 bases left in between. The V gene's germline CDR1 is SEHNR and CDR2 FQNEAQ (reference sequence). CDR3 nucleotides: TGTGCCAGCAGCTTACGGCAGGGAGGGCCTGAAGCTTTCTTT. Translated, it gives CASSLRQGGPEAFF.

The sample holds many counts of this clonotype. J is TRBJ2-3 and V is TRBV3-1; TRBD2 aligns across 14 bases. There are 18 residues in the CDR3. Germline CDR1 and CDR2: LGHDT and YNNKEL (reference sequence). V lost 1 base to trimming and J lost 5 bases; unmatched junction nucleotides: 8. The CDR3 DNA reads TGTGCCAGCAGCCAAGCGGTGGGGACTAGCGGGGGTGGAGATACGCAGTATTTT. It translates to CASSQAVGTSGGGDTQYF.

This clonotype was detected many times. The chain couples TRBV7-3 to TRBJ1-1; D is unclear. The CDR3 extends over 14 amino acids. Germline CDR1 reads SGHTA; CDR2 reads FQGTGA. V gave up 3 bases and J gave up 8 bases, with 16 bases separating them. This chain's CDR3 is CASSFGPRPPEAFF. The CDR3 DNA sequence: TGTGCCAGCAGCTTTGGACCTAGGCCTCCCGAAGCTTTCTTT.

This sequence joins TRBV2 and TRBJ2-7; D unresolved. Looked up from germline, CDR1 is SNHLY and CDR2 is FYNNEI. Trimming took 5 bases from V and 3 from J, leaving 20 bases between them. This CDR3 is built from 16 residues. The CDR3 is CASSSTGSTLLYEQYF. In nucleotides, the CDR3 is TGTGCCAGCAGTTCGACCGGATCAACCTTACTCTACGAGCAGTACTTC. The variable domain in full, with the rest retrieved from reference TRBV2 and TRBJ2-7, is EPEVTQTPSHQVTQMGQEVILRCVPISNHLYFYWYRQILGQKVEFLVSFYNNEISEKSEIFDDQFSVERPDGSNFTLKIRSTKLEDSAMYFCASSSTGSTLLYEQYFGPGTRLTVT.

This chain connects TRBV20-1 to TRBJ2-5, with a possible D match to TRBD2 (5 bases). Germline CDR1 is DFQATT and CDR2 is SNEGSKA (reference sequence). V gave up 1 base and J gave up 5 bases, with 17 bases separating them. The CDR3 is 15 residues long. The CDR3 loop is CSARGVEGWGETQYF. CDR3 sequence (DNA): TGCAGTGCTAGAGGAGTCGAGGGTTGGGGTGAGACCCAGTACTTC.

In its sample, this clonotype was seen a few times. The chain employs TRBV28 and TRBJ1-1; tentative D call: TRBD1 (6 bases). With 7 bases removed from V and 3 bases from J, the gap between germline ends came to 27 bases. Per the germline V gene, CDR1 is MDHEN and CDR2 is SYDVKM. This CDR3 region has 18 residues. CDR3 protein: CASNSQGNWGQRDTEAFF. DNA for the CDR3: TGTGCCAGCAATTCCCAGGGGAACTGGGGGCAGCGGGACACTGAAGCTTTCTTT.

Many counts were recorded for this clonotype. V gene TRBV20-1 combines with J gene TRBJ1-5, with a tentative D call TRBD1 (6 bases). V was trimmed by 6 bases and J by 1 base, leaving 13 bases between them. Germline V gives CDR1 DFQATT, CDR2 SNEGSKA (reference sequence). The CDR3 length is 14 residues. DNA for the CDR3: TGCAGTGCATCCCGGGACACAAGCAATCAGCCCCAGCATTTT. The encoded protein is CSASRDTSNQPQHF.

In this sample, this clonotype turned up many times. This chain uses TRBV3-1 with TRBJ2-5; D not certain. CDR3 length: 12 residues. The germline CDR1 and CDR2 sequences are LGHDT and YNNKEL (reference sequence). The ends were cut back, 1 base at V and 5 bases at J, with 5 bases in the middle. CDR3 amino acids: CASSQGPETQYF. Written as DNA, the CDR3 is TGTGCCAGCAGCCAAGGTCCGGAGACCCAGTACTTC.

This chain links TRBV15 with TRBJ2-4; D may be TRBD2 (7 bases). Germline CDR1 LNHNV, CDR2 YYDKDF (reference sequence). V lost 3 bases and J lost 2, with 23 bases in between. CDR3 length: 19 amino acids. The CDR3 spells CATSRSGPQTGGPKNIQYF. The DNA of the CDR3 is TGTGCCACCAGCAGGTCGGGACCGCAGACCGGGGGGCCCAAAAACATTCAGTACTTC.

This clonotype was counted only a few times. J is TRBJ1-2 and V is TRBV6-1, with D maybe TRBD1 (5 bases). CDR3 length: 13 residues. With 6 bases removed from V and 10 bases from J, the gap between germline ends came to 18 bases. Germline V gene sequence: CDR1 MNHNS, CDR2 SASEGT. The CDR3 DNA reads TGTGCCAGCAGCCAAGACCGGGACCGTGTCTACACCTTC. This encodes CASSQDRDRVYTF.

With regard to this clonotype: The junction does not match germline at one end; this may be a read error. The chain has TRBV20-1 and TRBJ2-4; D gene ambiguous. Germline V gene sequence: CDR1 DFQATT, CDR2 SNEGSKA (reference sequence). The CDR3 runs 14 residues. The CDR3 DNA sequence: TGCAGTGCTAGAGCCGTTCCCTATTCCAACACTCAGTACTTC. It is translated as CSARAVPYSNTQYF.

This clonotype has at least ten counts. The chain joins TRBV2 to TRBJ1-5; 9 bases line up with TRBD1. This CDR3 is 16 amino acids long. V was pared by 6 bases and J by 3 bases, with 9 bases of the junction left unmatched. CDR1 and CDR2 (germline): SNHLY, FYNNEI. CDR3 loop: CASRTTGGASNQPQHF. The CDR3 bases are TGTGCCAGCAGGACTACAGGGGGCGCTTCCAATCAGCCCCAGCATTTT.

The table lists this clonotype with many counts. The CDR3 nucleotides read TGTGCCAGCAGTAATAGCTGGTATACCGGGGAGCTGTTTTTT. It is translated as CASSNSWYTGELFF. The rearrangement joins TRBV27 to TRBJ2-2; no reliable D call. CDR1 is MNHEY and CDR2 is SMNVEV in the germline V gene (reference sequence). Trimming stripped 5 bases from V and 5 bases from J, with 12 bases between. The CDR3 extends over 14 amino acids.

This clonotype was seen many times. The genes are TRBV20-1 and TRBJ2-3, with D maybe TRBD2 (6 bases). Germline CDR1 reads DFQATT; CDR2 reads SNEGSKA (reference sequence). The ends were cut back, 4 bases at V and 3 bases at J, with 17 bases in the middle. This CDR3 is 15 amino acids long. CDR3 DNA sequence: TGCAGTGCTAAAACGACTAGTGCTTCGACAGATACGCAGTATTTT. As protein: CSAKTTSASTDTQYF.